Reported below is one T cell receptor (beta chain). Treatment reported: treatment-naive control, cytoreductive nephrectomy. This sample was included in a study of radiation and T cells in renal cell carcinoma. The CDR3 is 14 amino acids. Germline loops: CDR1 SEHNR, CDR2 FQNEAQ (reference sequence). The ends lost 5 bases at V and 3 bases at J; junction bases unmatched: 4. TCRdb's copy holds only in-frame clones and misses some; the assay was immunoSEQ multiplex PCR. Among 13,000 or so clones listed, about 65% were seen once. Material: tumor tissue, obtained from a patient whose treatment was nephrectomy without radiotherapy. This receptor was obtained from a woman aged 80 or older with renal cell carcinoma. The chain is built from TRBV7-9 and TRBJ1-5, with 7 bases lining up with TRBD1. Here the CDR3 DNA reads TGTGCCAGCAGCCACACAGGGGCCAATCAGCCCCAGCATTTT. Its protein is CASSHTGANQPQHF.